The TCR beta chain described here comes from a study of B cell selection in AIRE deficiency. Losses at the gene ends were 0 bases for V and 4 bases for J; bases not matched to a gene: 24. The CDR3 runs to 22 residues. The germline gives CDR1 LGHNA, CDR2 YSLEER. Sorting defined conventional CD4 T cells as CD4+CD127+. General observations from the study: Patient Tconv cells held roughly 31% of Treg sequences shared by healthy donors. Healthy donors alone shared 30% to 35% of some 3,300 Treg sequences; patients alone nearly 9.5%. CDR3s were shorter in shared Treg sequences, reflecting few non-templated nucleotide insertions.

Turning to this clone: Its antigen is unidentified.

Original methodology: About 120,000 patient and 130,000 to 150,000 healthy donor in-frame TCRbeta sequences came from conventional T cells. The method was immunoSEQ multiplex PCR; TCRdb's version includes in-frame clones alone and lacks a portion of them. V and J calls and clone size are as listed in that table; D and trimming were resolved from the DNA. The sample holds about 20,000 clones, about 97% seen once. This TCR derives from a human donor with AIRE deficiency. The sample consisted of conventional CD4+ T cells sorted from PBMCs. The chain employs TRBV4-3 and TRBJ2-5, with 9 bases aligning to TRBD2. In DNA form, the CDR3 reads TGCGCCAGCAGCCAAGATCGGAGGTCTAGCGGGGAAAACCCAATCATAAGAGAGACCCAGTACTTC. Translating it yields CASSQDRRSSGENPIIRETQYF.